A selection of T cell receptor beta chains follows, all from one sample in a study of cytomegalovirus exposure and HLA in healthy donors. Some clones are missing from TCRdb's copy, which holds only in-frame ones; the method was immunoSEQ multiplex PCR. The sample yields about 330,000 clones, roughly 87% seen once. Sequencing input: PBMCs. The receptors shown here come from a woman aged 25 to 39 in good health and CMV-seropositive. The CDR3 runs from the conserved cysteine through the conserved F or W. A D gene is named only where the DNA matches it firmly. Some rows mark clone size as missing; the rest say once, few, many or name a class of expanded clone.

j_call v_call d_call clone_size cdr3_nt cdr3_aa
TRBJ2-3 TRBV4-3 TRBD2 - TGCGCCAGCAGCCAGGGGGCTAGCGGGAGATTTCAAGATACGCAGTATTTT CASSQGASGRFQDTQYF
TRBJ1-1 TRBV5-1 TRBD1 few TGCGCCAGCAGCTTGGCCCTCACTACAGGGGGAGCTTTCTTT CASSLALTTGGAFF
TRBJ1-5 TRBV19 TRBD1 - TGTGCCAGTACTGCGGGCAGGGGGATTTATCAGCCCCAGCATTTT CASTAGRGIYQPQHF
TRBJ2-7 TRBV5-1 TRBD1 - TGCGCCAGCAGCTTGGGGGACAGCCAGTACGAGCAGTACTTC CASSLGDSQYEQYF
TRBJ2-1 TRBV14 TRBD1 - TGTGCCAGCAGCCAAGATCGACAGGGAGTGATCAATGAGCAGTTCTTC CASSQDRQGVINEQFF
TRBJ2-7 TRBV29-1 - - TGCAGCGTGCCCGGACTTCCCGGCTACGAGCAGTACTTC CSVPGLPGYEQYF
TRBJ2-1 TRBV27 TRBD1 - TGTGCCAGCAGTCCGGGGACAGGGGCCTACAATGAGCAGTTCTTC CASSPGTGAYNEQFF
TRBJ1-2 TRBV7-9 - - TGTGCCAGCAGCCTCCCGGGCTACTATGGCTACACCTTC CASSLPGYYGYTF
TRBJ2-4 TRBV5-1 TRBD2 - TGCGCCAGCAGCTCCGGTCTAGCGGGAGATGCGGGGGACATTCAGTACTTC CASSSGLAGDAGDIQYF
TRBJ2-2 TRBV28 - once TGTGCCAGCAGTTTAGACACCGGGGAGCTGTTTTTT CASSLDTGELFF
TRBJ2-1 TRBV7-9 TRBD2 - TGTGCCAGCAGCCCTCGACTAGCGGGAGACTCCTACAATGAGCAGTTCTTC CASSPRLAGDSYNEQFF
TRBJ2-1 TRBV6-5 TRBD1 - TGTGCCAGCAGTCCGGGACAGGTATACAATGAGCAGTTCTTC CASSPGQVYNEQFF
TRBJ1-5 TRBV2 - once TGTGCCAGCAGTCTGAAAAGGCAGCCCCAGCATTTT CASSLKRQPQHF
TRBJ1-1 TRBV29-1 TRBD1 - TGCAGCGTTGACAGGGGGCTGAACACTGAAGCTTTCTTT CSVDRGLNTEAFF
TRBJ2-2 TRBV27 TRBD1 - TGTGCCAGCAGTAGACAGGGGACTGCGAACACCGGGGAGCTGTTTTTT CASSRQGTANTGELFF
TRBJ2-7 TRBV28 - - TGTGCCAGCAGACCTACAGGGTTATACGAGCAGTACTTC CASRPTGLYEQYF
TRBJ1-1 TRBV9 - - TGTGCCAGCAGCGCTTACATTAACACTGAAGCTTTCTTT CASSAYINTEAFF
TRBJ2-3 TRBV19 - - TGTGCCAGTAGTATAGGAGGGAGCAGCCCAGATACGCAGTATTTT CASSIGGSSPDTQYF
TRBJ1-6 TRBV19 TRBD1 once TGTGCCAGTAGACTTCGGGACAGGGGGACCCAGAATTCACCCCTCCACTTT CASRLRDRGTQNSPLHF
TRBJ2-5 TRBV9 TRBD1 once TGTGCCAGCAGCGGAGGGACAGTCTATCCTGAAGAGACCCAGTACTTC CASSGGTVYPEETQYF
TRBJ2-1 TRBV11-3 - - TGTGCCAGCAGCCGGAGGCTTTCTGAGCAGTTCTTC CASSRRLSEQFF
TRBJ2-5 TRBV4-3 TRBD2 - TGCGCCAGCAGCCCCGACAGCGGGAGCATCCAGTACTTC CASSPDSGSIQYF
TRBJ1-1 TRBV30 TRBD1 - TGTGCCTGGAGCCGGGACAGGGGTAACACTGAAGCTTTCTTT CAWSRDRGNTEAFF